Listed here is a single TCR beta chain. Its antigen is as yet unknown. The record originates from a study of cytomegalovirus exposure and HLA in healthy donors. Whole-study findings and limits: TCR sequences were mostly rare, though some public TCRs occurred in many donors. A few CMV-associated chains proved CMV antigen-specific in vitro. Later, an analysis found that TCR clusters from the first cohort tended to co-occur in the roughly 110 validation repertoires.

Only in-frame clones appear in the TCRdb table, and some are missing; sequencing was by immunoSEQ multiplex PCR. Of 250,000 or so clones detected, 85% to 90% appear once; the ten largest clones hold 2.6%. Trimming pared 7 bases from V and 9 bases from J, leaving 18 bases between. The CDR3 is 13 residues long. Germline CDR1 is SGHRS and CDR2 is YFSETQ. Separate from the approximately 720-subject first cohort, the roughly 120-subject validation cohort was the one that the donors belonged to. Sequencing was carried out using PBMCs. The chain is built from TRBV5-1 and TRBJ2-3, with D uncertain. This receptor was obtained from a man between 18 and 29 years old in good health and CMV-seronegative. CDR3 loop: CASAHPAAETQYF. The CDR3 DNA is TGCGCCAGCGCCCACCCCGCGGCTGAGACGCAGTATTTT.